This T cell receptor beta chain stems from a study of blood T cells in healthy people across ages. The second PCR ran roughly 6 to 12 cycles with a sample-barcoded 5' primer and J-beta primers. A template-switch adaptor with 12 random nucleotides tagged each cDNA molecule. Per sample, CDR3-containing paired-end reads numbered at least 3 million. TCRdb recomputed calls from the 5' RACE reads with MiXCR, one row per CDR3 protein. The sample includes 1,300,000 or so distinct CDR3 sequences, approximately 59% of them seen just once. This CDR3 comprises 19 residues. CDR1 and CDR2 (germline): SGHVS, FNYEAQ. Deletions cut 1 base from V and 1 base from J, with 20 bases between.

Sequencing was carried out using blood. The sequence was collected from a young man in good health. The chain is built from TRBV7-6 and TRBJ2-4, with D possibly matching TRBD2 (5 bases). The CDR3 bases are TGTGCCAGCAGCTTAGGTCGTAGTCGGGGAATAAGGGCCAAAAACATTCAGTACTTC. Protein product: CASSLGRSRGIRAKNIQYF.